Shown below are 13 T cell receptor beta chains from a single sample sequenced in a study of T cells after yellow fever vaccination. Each CDR3 protein is one row after TCRdb ran MiXCR on the 5' RACE reads. Among about 310,000 distinct CDR3 sequences listed, about 3.5% were seen once. The specimen was PBMCs, collected on the day of the yellow fever booster vaccination. The receptor set was obtained from a man younger than 35 who received the YFV17D yellow fever vaccine.

This clonotype was seen at least ten times. The chain links TRBV29-1 to TRBJ2-7, with 9 bases aligning to TRBD1. Per the germline V gene, CDR1 is SQVTM and CDR2 is ANQGSEA. The J segment lost 4 bases and the V segment lost 1 base, leaving 23 bases of the junction unmatched. The CDR3 loop spans 20 amino acids. The CDR3 is CSVEGYKGGQGKNAPYEQYF. CDR3 nucleotides: TGCAGCGTTGAAGGATATAAGGGGGGACAGGGTAAAAACGCCCCGTACGAGCAGTACTTC.

This clonotype was counted ten times or more. The chain recombines TRBV5-1 with TRBJ1-1; TRBD1 might be the D (6 bases). The germline V gene has CDR1 SGHRS and CDR2 YFSETQ. The length of the CDR3 is 16 residues. V shed 4 bases and J shed 1 base, with 17 bases lying between them. Written as DNA, the CDR3 is TGCGCCAGCAGCCCGTCCGGCGGGACAAAGAACACTGAAGCTTTCTTT. Its protein product is CASSPSGGTKNTEAFF.

At least ten counts were recorded for this clonotype. This chain joins TRBV29-1 and TRBJ2-2; D is unresolved. The CDR3 is 12 residues long. Germline-derived CDR1 and CDR2 are SQVTM and ANQGSEA. With 6 bases removed from V and 1 base from J, the gap between germline ends came to 6 bases. This chain's CDR3 is CSVPMNTGELFF. The CDR3 DNA reads as TGCAGCGTCCCAATGAACACCGGGGAGCTGTTTTTT.

This chain links TRBV11-3 with TRBJ2-7; 10 bases align to TRBD1. J lost 3 bases, V lost 3 bases, and 8 bases had no gene match. This CDR3 region has 16 residues. The V gene's germline CDR1 is SGHNT and CDR2 YENEEA. The CDR3 bases are TGTGCCAGCAGCTTGAGGAATGGACAGGGGGGCTACGAGCAGTACGTC. It is translated as CASSLRNGQGGYEQYV.

V gene TRBV20-1 combines with J gene TRBJ1-1; 9 positions match TRBD1. Trimming cost V 3 bases and J 0 bases; bases outside gene matches: 17. Germline V gene data show CDR1 as DFQATT and CDR2 as SNEGSKA (reference sequence). The length of the CDR3 is 19 residues. DNA of the CDR3: TGCAGTGCTAGTTTCAACCAGGGACAGGGATTTCTCCTGAACACTGAAGCTTTCTTT. As protein: CSASFNQGQGFLLNTEAFF.

This clonotype was detected only a few times. CDR3 protein: CASSGGTVLGPNIQYF. Written as DNA, the CDR3 is TGTGCCAGCAGCGGAGGGACAGTCCTTGGCCCGAACATTCAGTACTTC. This sequence joins TRBV12-3 or TRBV12-4 and TRBJ2-4; weak D call: TRBD1 (7 bases). Trimming removed 6 bases from V and 7 bases from J, with 22 bases in between. There are 16 residues in the CDR3.

This clonotype was recorded at least ten times. The gene calls are TRBV5-1 and TRBJ2-1; 14 positions match TRBD2. Per the germline V gene, CDR1 is SGHRS and CDR2 is YFSETQ. The CDR3 loop spans 15 amino acids. The V segment lost 4 bases and the J segment 8 bases; nucleotides outside the gene matches: 5. In DNA, the CDR3 is TGCGCCAGCAGCCTCGGGACTAGCGGGGGAGATGAGCAGTTCTTC. Protein product: CASSLGTSGGDEQFF.

This clonotype was found a few times. The rearrangement joins TRBV18 to TRBJ1-4; 7 bases match TRBD1. The junction had 7 bases not matched to a gene; V was cut back by 2 bases and J by 4 bases. Germline lookup yields CDR1 KGHSH and CDR2 LQKENI. The CDR3 has 16 amino acids. The CDR3 nucleotides read TGTGCCAGCTCACCAGTCGGTACAGGGGATAATGAAAAACTGTTTTTT. It is translated as CASSPVGTGDNEKLFF.

This clonotype was seen many times. The J gene is TRBJ1-5, the V gene TRBV15, with D hard to call. Trimming took off 0 bases at V and 6 bases at J, with 6 bases between the two ends. Germline V gene data show CDR1 as LNHNV and CDR2 as YYDKDF (reference sequence). The CDR3 extends over 13 amino acids. Here the CDR3 DNA reads TGTGCCACCAGCAGAGATTTATCTCAGCCCCAGCATTTT. Residues: CATSRDLSQPQHF.

The chain recombines TRBV20-1 with TRBJ2-3, with TRBD2 identical over 7 bases. The germline gives CDR1 DFQATT, CDR2 SNEGSKA (reference sequence). The CDR3 sequence is 18 residues long. J was trimmed by 1 base and V by 2 bases; bases with no gene match: 15. The CDR3 is CSARILPGLVGGTDTQYF. For the CDR3, the DNA is TGCAGTGCTAGAATCCTGCCTGGACTAGTAGGAGGCACAGATACGCAGTATTTT.

This clonotype was seen repeatedly, ten times or more. V gene TRBV5-1 combines with J gene TRBJ2-5, with D maybe TRBD2 (6 bases). This CDR3 comprises 14 residues. The germline V and J ends were trimmed by 0 bases and 4 bases, with 10 bases remaining between them. The germline gives CDR1 SGHRS, CDR2 YFSETQ. CDR3 bases: TGCGCCAGCAGCTTGGGCGGGGTTGGAGAGACCCAGTACTTC. This encodes CASSLGGVGETQYF.

This clonotype was seen ten or more times. The chain couples TRBV4-1 to TRBJ1-2; D remains unclear. CDR3 size: 14 residues. Between the trimmed V and J ends, which lost 8 bases and 3 bases, there was a span of 16 bases. Germline CDR1 reads MGHRA; CDR2 reads YSYEKL. In DNA form, the CDR3 reads TGCGCCAGCGGGCAAGGAGGCGGGTACTATGGCTACACCTTC. Amino acids: CASGQGGGYYGYTF.

This clonotype was picked up many times. CDR3 loop: CASTLSPGHPNQPQHF. CDR3 bases: TGTGCCAGTACCTTGTCTCCGGGACATCCCAATCAGCCCCAGCATTTT. V is TRBV6-2 or TRBV6-3 and J is TRBJ1-5, with D possibly TRBD1 on 6 matching bases. The V end lost 9 bases, the J end lost 3 bases, and 21 bases lay between the germline ends. The CDR3 runs 16 residues. The germline V gene encodes CDR1 MNHEY and CDR2 SVGEGT.